The sequence of this T cell receptor (beta chain) was determined in a study of technical replicates of blood from a handful of donors. TCRdb keeps only in-frame clones here, not all; method: immunoSEQ multiplex PCR. Found here are tens of thousands of clones, just under 95% of them singletons; the top ten hold 0.4% to 0.45%. Sequencing was performed on T cells isolated from PBMCs. This TCR was sampled from a human donor in good health.

CDR3 region: CASSQDPNPSSPHTIYEQYF. The DNA for the CDR3 is TGCGCCAGCAGCCAAGATCCGAACCCAAGTAGCCCACACACCATATACGAGCAGTACTTC. The chain combines TRBV4-3 with TRBJ2-7, with D unclear. V lost 0 bases and J lost 4, with 28 bases in between. The CDR3 is 20 amino acids. CDR1 LGHNA and CDR2 YSLEER come from the germline V gene.